The TCR beta chain described here comes from a study of blood T cell repertoires in COVID-19 (TCRdb year 2020). For the study in its entirety: Samples from collaborators originated in the United States, Italy and Spain and spanned both the acute and convalescent phases of COVID-19. The repertoires were released in a freely available public database intended as a resource for research on the immune response to SARS-CoV-2. Nearly every sample came with metadata listing a de-identified subject ID, COVID-19 status, age in years and sex. The material from the prospective study consisted of cDNA or gDNA derived from T cells, B-cell-depleted T cells, or PBMCs. Deeply sampled blood TCRbeta repertoires from subjects exposed to, actively infected with, or recovered from COVID-19 were included in the dataset. Where HLA class I and class II types were available, the types were taken from metadata supplied by the sample provider, not from assay-based typing. The samples were drawn from two sources: the first 160 participants of the ongoing ImmuneRACE study, and 950 to 1,500 subjects contributed by 6 global collaborators. Overall study results and their limits: The quantity of clinical and demographic metadata differed by source and by participant and was supplied without curation.

TCRbeta CDR3 regions were amplified from genomic DNA by means of the immunoSEQ Assay, a bias-controlled multiplex PCR. On the authors' methods: The number of nucleated cells in each sample was estimated by amplification of reference gene primers within the assay. To quantify the absolute abundance of each unique TCRbeta CDR3 rearrangement, sequence reads were collapsed and filtered. For each sample, productive Simpson clonality was calculated as the square root of Simpson's diversity index across productive rearrangements. Imported from immuneACCESS, the table was reduced by TCRdb to in-frame sequences with V and J called. These copies leave out some clones; in studies compared against another copy, an unresolved V gene accounts for under half, and the cause of the remainder is not known. The V and J calls and clone size were taken over from that table, and D and trimming were inferred from the DNA. The sample has about 150,000 clones on record, 83% of them singletons. Clones ranked in the top ten supply about an eighth of the sample.

From a lookup of the germline V gene, CDR1 and CDR2 are SNHLY and FYNNEI. The CDR3 has 14 amino acids, counting the end cysteine and phenylalanine. Only the CDR3 part of the read is kept: 42 bases, read in frame from the first base. Trimming takes 6 bases off V and 4 bases off J; junction bases not matched to a gene: 3. As concerns this clone: Which antigen it targets is not known. Within one base of it there is no much larger clone, and no base qualities were kept.

In Seattle, one collaborating source enrolled patients while the infection was active and tracked those patients longitudinally over the course of disease. Whole blood was collected in K2EDTA tubes by collaborating institutions according to the institutions' own protocols. For TCRbeta analysis, collaborators shipped samples in one of three forms: frozen whole blood, isolated PBMCs, or DNA extracted from either of those sample types. The TCR comes from a woman aged 60 to 75 with COVID-19, enrolled during active disease. Sequenced input: peripheral blood. This sequence uses TRBV2 and TRBJ1-6; 7 central bases correspond to TRBD1. CDR3 protein: CASRPGQYNSPLHF. Read as DNA, the sequence is TGTGCCAGCAGACCGGGACAGTATAATTCACCCCTCCACTTT.